This TCR beta chain was documented in a study of shared clonotypes between healthy human individuals. TCRdb's copy holds only in-frame clones and misses some; the assay was immunoSEQ multiplex PCR. The sample carries millions of clones, around nine tenths recorded once. This CDR3 is built from 20 residues. J is TRBJ2-7 and V is TRBV21-1. TRBV21-1 is shown as a pseudogene. Material: naive CD4+ T cells sorted from blood. Subset indicated: CD45RA+ positively selected. This TCR came from a man between 18 and 29 years old in good health. CDR3 amino acids: CASSKESECSRNSPSYEQYF. CDR3 nucleotides: TGTGCCAGCAGCAAAGAGTCTGAGTGTTCCAGAAATTCCCCCTCCTACGAGCAGTACTTC.